The rows below give T cell receptor beta chains drawn from one sample of a study of blood T cells in healthy people across ages. From the 5' RACE reads, TCRdb called clonotypes with MiXCR, one entry per CDR3 protein. This repertoire shows about 780,000 distinct CDR3 sequences, about 62% found once; its top ten account for 25% to 35%. The source material was blood. These receptors came from a man younger than 45 in good health. Each CDR3 is given with its conserved first and last residue. D genes are given only for firm matches. Rows give clone size only sometimes, using once, few, many, or a class for an expanded clone.

size	D	V	J	CDR3	DNA
few	.	TRBV5-1	TRBJ2-3	CASSPRRGTDTQYF	TGCGCCAGCAGCCCCCGGAGGGGCACAGATACGCAGTATTTT
.	TRBD1	TRBV6-5	TRBJ1-4	CASSYSRTGEREKLFF	TGTGCCAGCAGTTACTCGAGGACAGGGGAGCGGGAAAAACTGTTTTTT
few	.	TRBV20-1	TRBJ2-7	CSARGDLPYEQYF	TGCAGTGCTAGAGGGGACCTTCCGTACGAGCAGTACTTC
.	.	TRBV7-2	TRBJ2-3	CASSLVDWDTQYF	TGTGCCAGCAGCTTAGTAGACTGGGATACGCAGTATTTT
few	TRBD2	TRBV6-4	TRBJ2-2	CASSLYSGGANTGELFF	TGTGCCAGCAGCCTCTATAGCGGGGGAGCGAACACCGGGGAGCTGTTTTTT
.	TRBD2	TRBV28	TRBJ2-1	CASSGRTSGSFREQFF	TGTGCCAGCAGTGGCCGGACTAGCGGGAGCTTCCGGGAGCAGTTCTTC
few	.	TRBV7-2	TRBJ1-2	CASSLGLGAEGYTF	TGTGCCAGCAGCTTAGGTCTGGGGGCGGAAGGCTACACCTTC
.	TRBD1	TRBV7-3	TRBJ2-4	CASSFARDRGLLAKNIQYF	TGTGCCAGCAGCTTCGCTCGGGACAGGGGGCTGCTGGCCAAAAACATTCAGTACTTC
.	TRBD2	TRBV7-3	TRBJ2-1	CASSLTGSGGPARYNEQFF	TGCGCCAGCAGCTTAACCGGTAGCGGGGGGCCCGCTCGCTACAATGAGCAGTTCTTC
.	.	TRBV20-1	TRBJ2-1	CSVPKLGADNEQFF	TGCAGTGTTCCGAAACTGGGGGCCGACAATGAGCAGTTCTTC
few	.	TRBV5-1	TRBJ2-7	CASSLVPQGGEQYF	TGCGCCAGCAGCTTGGTTCCACAGGGTGGGGAGCAGTACTTC
.	.	TRBV29-1	TRBJ2-7	CSVFLRSYEQYF	TGCAGCGTTTTTCTCCGCTCCTACGAGCAGTACTTC
.	.	TRBV28	TRBJ2-1	CATCPSSINEQFF	TGTGCCACCTGCCCTTCCTCGATCAATGAGCAGTTCTTC
few	.	TRBV2	TRBJ1-6	CASSEMTENSPLHF	TGTGCCAGCAGTGAAATGACGGAGAATTCACCCCTCCACTTT
.	.	TRBV2	TRBJ1-2	CASSEEVGGGYTF	TGTGCCAGCAGTGAAGAGGTGGGTGGCGGCTACACCTTC
.	TRBD2	TRBV20-1	TRBJ2-1	CSAEFGTSGGGNEQFF	TGCAGTGCTGAGTTTGGGACTAGCGGGGGAGGCAATGAGCAGTTCTTC
.	.	TRBV3-1	TRBJ2-3	CASSQVTRLSTDTQYF	TGTGCCAGCAGCCAAGTGACCCGGCTTAGCACAGATACGCAGTATTTT
.	TRBD2	TRBV7-3	TRBJ2-2	CASSQRGGTGELFF	TGTGCCAGCAGCCAGCGGGGGGGCACCGGGGAGCTGTTTTTT
.	.	TRBV10-3	TRBJ2-4	CAISNTGVGEPGNIQYF	TGTGCCATCAGTAACACTGGCGTTGGGGAGCCGGGAAACATTCAGTACTTC
few	.	TRBV29-1	TRBJ2-7	CSVEESGYEQYF	TGCAGCGTTGAAGAGTCCGGCTACGAGCAGTACTTC
few	.	TRBV4-3	TRBJ2-7	CASSQDRVRSYEQYF	TGCGCCAGCAGCCAAGACCGGGTCCGCTCCTACGAGCAGTACTTC
.	.	TRBV4-2	TRBJ2-5	CASSPPTARGAQETQYF	TGTGCCAGCAGCCCCCCAACGGCTCGGGGGGCCCAAGAGACCCAGTACTTC
.	.	TRBV10-3	TRBJ2-2	CAISERGGQLNTGELFF	TGTGCCATCAGCGAAAGAGGGGGGCAATTGAACACCGGGGAGCTGTTTTTT
.	.	TRBV28	TRBJ2-6	CASSFGEGAGANVLTF	TGTGCCAGCAGTTTTGGGGAGGGGGCAGGGGCCAACGTCCTGACTTTC
few	.	TRBV6-2/TRBV6-3	TRBJ2-4	CASGKNIQYF	TGTGCCAGCGGCAAAAACATTCAGTACTTC
.	.	TRBV4-3	TRBJ1-1	CASSQVAGNTEAFF	TGCGCCAGCAGCCAAGTCGCGGGGAACACTGAAGCTTTCTTT
.	TRBD1	TRBV12-3/TRBV12-4	TRBJ1-2	CASSSPDRVVHGYTF	TGTGCCAGCAGTTCCCCGGACAGGGTCGTACATGGCTACACCTTC
.	TRBD2	TRBV7-3	TRBJ2-5	CASSLTPSGGASLATQYF	TGTGCCAGCAGCTTAACTCCCAGCGGGGGGGCCTCGCTCGCGACCCAGTACTTC
few	.	TRBV6-6	TRBJ2-3	CASTLSGDTQYF	TGTGCCAGCACCCTATCTGGGGATACGCAGTATTTT
.	TRBD2	TRBV29-1	TRBJ2-5	CSATGVGGGQETQYF	TGCAGCGCCACCGGGGTTGGGGGGGGGCAAGAGACCCAGTACTTC
.	.	TRBV6-1	TRBJ2-1	CASSVVGRASYNEQFF	TGTGCCAGCAGTGTTGTGGGCAGAGCCTCCTACAATGAGCAGTTCTTC
.	.	TRBV6-4	TRBJ2-4	CASSDGDKCEEGKNIQYF	TGTGCCAGCAGTGACGGTGATAAATGTGAAGAGGGGAAAAACATTCAGTACTTC
.	TRBD1	TRBV24-1	TRBJ1-4	CATSDNGPDRGLTNEKLFF	TGTGCCACCAGTGACAACGGACCGGACAGGGGGCTCACTAATGAAAAACTGTTTTTT
.	.	TRBV6-2/TRBV6-3	TRBJ2-5	CASSYSKDTGETQYF	TGTGCCAGCAGTTACTCGAAAGACACGGGAGAGACCCAGTACTTC
.	.	TRBV5-1	TRBJ2-5	CASSFYREETQYF	TGCGCCAGCAGCTTTTACAGGGAGGAGACCCAGTACTTC
once	TRBD2	TRBV20-1	TRBJ2-5	CSTRLAGALAGETQYF	TGCAGCACTAGGTTAGCGGGAGCCCTGGCAGGAGAGACCCAGTACTTC
few	TRBD2	TRBV20-1	TRBJ2-3	CSGEGPERRTQYF	TGCAGTGGGGAGGGACCCGAAAGGCGAACGCAGTATTTT
few	.	TRBV29-1	TRBJ2-6	CSVVTTGPPTSGANVLTF	TGCAGCGTGGTAACAACAGGGCCCCCCACCTCTGGGGCCAACGTCCTGACTTTC
.	TRBD2	TRBV12-3/TRBV12-4	TRBJ2-3	CASSRPSGGFTDTQYF	TGTGCCAGCAGTCGACCTAGCGGGGGTTTCACAGATACGCAGTATTTT
few	.	TRBV4-2	TRBJ2-3	CASSQGAVDTQYF	TGTGCCAGCAGCCAGGGGGCCGTAGATACGCAGTATTTT
.	.	TRBV30	TRBJ2-5	CAWSVIISGPETQYF	TGTGCCTGGAGTGTAATCATCTCGGGGCCGGAGACCCAGTACTTC
.	TRBD1	TRBV12-3/TRBV12-4	TRBJ2-1	CASSPTRGQGYNEQFF	TGTGCCAGCAGCCCCACGCGGGGACAGGGTTACAATGAGCAGTTCTTC
few	TRBD2	TRBV4-3	TRBJ2-1	CASSQALAGSSYNEQFF	TGCGCCAGCAGCCAAGCGCTAGCGGGGTCTTCCTACAATGAGCAGTTCTTC